This T cell receptor beta chain was sequenced during a study of cytomegalovirus exposure and HLA in healthy donors. Regarding the study as a whole: In a later analysis, CMV-associated beta chains were mostly HLA-associated, it appeared.

Turning to this clone: Its antigen remains unidentified.

Amplification used 60 Vbeta primers and 13 Jbeta primers. Measured with immunoSEQ multiplex PCR; TCRdb has only the in-frame clones, and not every one. Of about 160,000 clones in the sample, 60% to 85% were seen once. This CDR3 is built from 17 residues. Germline-derived CDR1 and CDR2 are SGHAT and FQNNGV. V lost 0 bases, J lost 4 bases, and 15 bases lay in between. The chain couples TRBV11-2 to TRBJ1-4; unclear D gene. The TCR sequence derives from a woman aged 45-65 years in good health and CMV-seropositive. Sequenced sample: PBMCs. The DNA of the CDR3 is TGTGCCAGCAGCTTAGATCTCCCTCTCGCAGTTAATGAAAAACTGTTTTTT. Amino acid sequence: CASSLDLPLAVNEKLFF.